This TCR beta chain derives from a study of PD-1 blockade in classical Hodgkin lymphoma. Study summary: Patients were infused with nivolumab 3 mg/kg every 2 weeks. General study points: By cycle point C4D1, TCR diversity had risen significantly in CD4+ cells (but not CD8+ cells). Prior therapy or disease activity may underlie the repertoire differences, whose causes remain undefined. Relative to healthy donors, newly diagnosed patients reportedly had lower baseline TCR diversity, which was reported as lower still in relapsed/refractory patients.

Remarks on this clone: No antigen is known for it.

Each patient experienced a relapse that followed autologous stem cell transplantation, and brentuximab vedotin exposure varied. The data were produced by immunoSEQ multiplex PCR, yet TCRdb's version contains in-frame clones alone and is incomplete. The top ten hold 5% to 7.5% of the sample, which has roughly 100,000 clones, around 89% seen once. The source of this sequence is a human donor with classical Hodgkin lymphoma. This specimen was peripheral blood mononuclear cells (PBMCs), taken before the second cycle of nivolumab.

This CDR3 reads CASSVEGANYGYTF. As DNA, the CDR3 is TGTGCCAGCAGCGTTGAGGGGGCTAACTATGGCTACACCTTC. The chain has TRBV9 and TRBJ1-2; tentative D call: TRBD1 (6 bases). The ends were cut back, 2 bases at V and 0 bases at J, with 8 bases in the middle. Germline CDR1 is SGDLS and CDR2 is YYNGEE. This CDR3 contains 14 residues.